A selection of T cell receptor beta chains follows, all from one sample in a study of CXCR3-negative and CXCR3-positive naive CD8 T cells. Following a re-call of the 5' RACE reads, TCRdb has one entry per CDR3 protein and lacks DNA. The sample includes roughly 120,000 distinct CDR3 sequences. Sequencing used naive CXCR3+ CD8+ T cells from blood. These receptors originate from a human donor in good health. Some clones in this sample may be carry-over from other donors' samples. The CDR3 runs from the conserved cysteine through the conserved F or W.

V: TRBV14
J: TRBJ2-7
CDR3: CASSQEGLGSYEQYF

V: TRBV28
J: TRBJ2-1
CDR3: CASSLPPWLAGGNEQFF

V: TRBV6-2/TRBV6-3
J: TRBJ2-7
CDR3: CASTPPEGSYEQYF

V: TRBV7-9
J: TRBJ2-5
CDR3: CASSSPGTAFPQETQYF

V: TRBV20-1
J: TRBJ1-2
CDR3: CSAPPDGSESYTF

V: TRBV19
J: TRBJ2-1
CDR3: CASSTSGGHNEQFF

V: TRBV11-2
J: TRBJ2-1
CDR3: CASSLGADGSSYNEQFF

V: TRBV30
J: TRBJ1-6
CDR3: CAWNPTGGNSPLHF

V: TRBV7-3
J: TRBJ2-5
CDR3: CASSRAGEETQYF

V: TRBV6-8
J: TRBJ2-1
CDR3: CASSREDYEQYF

V: TRBV5-4
J: TRBJ2-1
CDR3: CASSWYGNEQFF

V: TRBV7-7
J: TRBJ1-1
CDR3: CASSSSRGTEAFF

V: TRBV12-3/TRBV12-4
J: TRBJ2-1
CDR3: CASTSQRDNQNNEQFF